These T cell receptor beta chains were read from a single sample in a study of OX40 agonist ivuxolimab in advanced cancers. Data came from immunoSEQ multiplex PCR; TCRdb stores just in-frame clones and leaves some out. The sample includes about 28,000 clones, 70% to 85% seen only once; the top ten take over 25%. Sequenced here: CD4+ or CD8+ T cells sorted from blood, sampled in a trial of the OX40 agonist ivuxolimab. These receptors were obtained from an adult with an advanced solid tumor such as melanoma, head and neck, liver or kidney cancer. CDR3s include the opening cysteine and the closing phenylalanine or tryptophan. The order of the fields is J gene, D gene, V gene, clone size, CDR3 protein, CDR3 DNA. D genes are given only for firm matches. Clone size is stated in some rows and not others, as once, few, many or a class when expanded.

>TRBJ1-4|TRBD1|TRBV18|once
CASSPSWDRFEKLFF
TGTGCCAGCTCACCCTCCTGGGACAGGTTTGAAAAACTGTTTTTT
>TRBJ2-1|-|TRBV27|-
CASSLDPYNEQFF
TGTGCCAGCAGTTTAGACCCCTACAATGAGCAGTTCTTC
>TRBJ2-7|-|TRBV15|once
CATSTSGGVEEQYF
TGTGCCACCAGCACCAGCGGAGGGGTGGAAGAGCAGTACTTC
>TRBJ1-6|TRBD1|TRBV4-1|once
CASSLLHDRGNSPLHF
TGCGCCAGCAGCCTCCTTCACGACAGGGGTAATTCACCCCTCCACTTT
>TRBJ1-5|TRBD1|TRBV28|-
CASSLYRGHQPQHF
TGTGCCAGCAGTTTATACAGGGGACACCAGCCCCAGCATTTT
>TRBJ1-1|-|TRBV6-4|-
CASSESLENTEAFF
TGTGCCAGCAGTGAGTCACTCGAGAACACTGAAGCTTTCTTT
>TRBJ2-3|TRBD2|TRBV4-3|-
CASSQEPSGSSPTDTQYF
TGCGCCAGCAGCCAAGAACCTAGCGGGAGTTCCCCCACAGATACGCAGTATTTT
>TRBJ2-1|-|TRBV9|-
CASSVTGMAYNEQFF
TGTGCCAGCAGCGTGACAGGTATGGCGTACAATGAGCAGTTCTTC
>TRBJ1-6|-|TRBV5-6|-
CASSSIGQNSPLHF
TGTGCCAGCAGCTCTATAGGACAGAATTCACCCCTCCACTTT
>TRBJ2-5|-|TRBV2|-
CARRSLGLAGVAQYF
TGTGCCCGCAGGAGCTTGGGACTGGCTGGCGTCGCCCAGTACTTC
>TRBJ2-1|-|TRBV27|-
CASSNPYRDPGANEQFF
TGTGCCAGCAGTAACCCCTACCGGGACCCGGGGGCCAATGAGCAGTTCTTC
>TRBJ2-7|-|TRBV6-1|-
CASSEIAAYEQYF
TGTGCCAGCAGTGAAATAGCAGCCTACGAGCAGTACTTC